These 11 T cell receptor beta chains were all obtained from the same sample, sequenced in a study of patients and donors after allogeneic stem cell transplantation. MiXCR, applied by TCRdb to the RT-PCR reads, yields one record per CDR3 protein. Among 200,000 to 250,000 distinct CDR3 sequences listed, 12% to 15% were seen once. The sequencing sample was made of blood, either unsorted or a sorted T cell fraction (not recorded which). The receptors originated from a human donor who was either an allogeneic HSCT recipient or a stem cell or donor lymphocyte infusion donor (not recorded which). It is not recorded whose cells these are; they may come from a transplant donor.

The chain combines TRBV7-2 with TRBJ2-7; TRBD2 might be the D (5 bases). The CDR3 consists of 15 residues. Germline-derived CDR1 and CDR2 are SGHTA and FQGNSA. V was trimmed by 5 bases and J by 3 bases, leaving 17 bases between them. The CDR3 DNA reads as TGTGCCAGCAGCCCCTCCCTCGGGGAATACTACGAGCAGTACTTC. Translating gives CASSPSLGEYYEQYF. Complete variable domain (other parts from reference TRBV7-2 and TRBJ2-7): GAGVSQSPSNKVTEKGKDVELRCDPISGHTALYWYRQSLGQGLEFLIYFQGNSAPDKSGLPSDRFSAERTGGSVSTLTIQRTQQEDSAVYLCASSPSLGEYYEQYFGPGTRLTVT.

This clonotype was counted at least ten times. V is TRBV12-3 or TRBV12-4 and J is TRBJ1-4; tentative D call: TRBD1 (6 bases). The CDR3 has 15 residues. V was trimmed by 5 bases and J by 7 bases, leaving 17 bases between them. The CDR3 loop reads CASSVSQGRGEKLFF. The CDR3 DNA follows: TGTGCCAGCAGTGTTTCGCAGGGGCGGGGTGAAAAACTGTTTTTT.

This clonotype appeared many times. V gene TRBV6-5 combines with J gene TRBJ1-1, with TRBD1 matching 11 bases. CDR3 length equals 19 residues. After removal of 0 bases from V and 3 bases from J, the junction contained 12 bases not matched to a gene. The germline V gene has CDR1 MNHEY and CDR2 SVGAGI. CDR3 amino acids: CASSYSAYRDRGTYTEAFF. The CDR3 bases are TGTGCCAGCAGTTACTCAGCATACCGGGACAGGGGGACATACACTGAAGCTTTCTTT.

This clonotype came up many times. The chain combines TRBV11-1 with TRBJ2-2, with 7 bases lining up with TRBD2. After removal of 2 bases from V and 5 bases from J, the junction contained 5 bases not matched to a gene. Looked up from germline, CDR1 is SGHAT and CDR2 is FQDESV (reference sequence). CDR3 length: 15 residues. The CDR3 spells CASSLSSGGTGELFF. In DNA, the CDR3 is TGTGCCAGCAGCTTATCATCCGGGGGGACCGGGGAGCTGTTTTTT.

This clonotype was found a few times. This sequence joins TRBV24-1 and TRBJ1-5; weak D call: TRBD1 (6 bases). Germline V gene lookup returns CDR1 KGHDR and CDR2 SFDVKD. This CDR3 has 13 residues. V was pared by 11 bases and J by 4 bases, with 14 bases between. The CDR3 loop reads CAISDRTNQPQHF. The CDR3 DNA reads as TGTGCCATCTCCGACAGGACTAATCAGCCCCAGCATTTT.

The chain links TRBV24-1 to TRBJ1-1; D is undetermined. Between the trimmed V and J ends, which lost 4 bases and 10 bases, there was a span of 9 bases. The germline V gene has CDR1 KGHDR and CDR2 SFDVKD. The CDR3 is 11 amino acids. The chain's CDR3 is CATSELGRAFF. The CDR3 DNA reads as TGTGCCACCAGTGAGTTGGGTAGAGCTTTCTTT.

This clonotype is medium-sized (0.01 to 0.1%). The CDR3 spells CASSSRTGGLYEQYF. The CDR3, as DNA: TGTGCCAGCAGCTCCCGGACAGGGGGCCTCTACGAGCAGTACTTC. The chain recombines TRBV7-2 with TRBJ2-7; 11 bases are a match to TRBD1. This CDR3 is built from 15 residues. V lost 4 bases and J lost 3; bases outside the gene matches: 5. Germline lookup yields CDR1 SGHTA and CDR2 FQGNSA. The whole variable domain, filled in from reference TRBV7-2 and TRBJ2-7, reads GAGVSQSPSNKVTEKGKDVELRCDPISGHTALYWYRQSLGQGLEFLIYFQGNSAPDKSGLPSDRFSAERTGGSVSTLTIQRTQQEDSAVYLCASSSRTGGLYEQYFGPGTRLTVT.

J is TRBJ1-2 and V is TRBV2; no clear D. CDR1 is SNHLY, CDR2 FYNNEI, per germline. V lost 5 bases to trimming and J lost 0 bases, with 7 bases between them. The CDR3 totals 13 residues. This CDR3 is CASSREANYGYTF. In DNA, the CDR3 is TGTGCCAGCAGTAGGGAAGCTAACTATGGCTACACCTTC.

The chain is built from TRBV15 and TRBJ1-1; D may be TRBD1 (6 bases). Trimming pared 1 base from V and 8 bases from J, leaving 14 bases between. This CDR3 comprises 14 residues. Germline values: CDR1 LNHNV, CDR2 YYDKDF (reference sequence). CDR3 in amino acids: CATSRGGGPTEAFF. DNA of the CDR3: TGTGCCACCAGCAGAGGGGGGGGGCCTACCGAAGCTTTCTTT.

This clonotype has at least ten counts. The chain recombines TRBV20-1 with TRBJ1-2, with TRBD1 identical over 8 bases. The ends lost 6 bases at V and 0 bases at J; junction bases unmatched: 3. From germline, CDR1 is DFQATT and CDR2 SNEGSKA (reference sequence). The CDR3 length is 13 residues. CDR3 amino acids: CSARQGTNYGYTF. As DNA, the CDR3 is TGCAGTGCGAGACAGGGGACTAACTATGGCTACACCTTC.

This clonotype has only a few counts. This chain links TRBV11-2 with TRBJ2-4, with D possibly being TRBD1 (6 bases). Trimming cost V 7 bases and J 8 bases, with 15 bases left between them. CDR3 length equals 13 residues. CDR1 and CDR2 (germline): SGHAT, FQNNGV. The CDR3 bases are TGTGCCAGCACGCGCCAGGGGAGAGACATTCAGTACTTC. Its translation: CASTRQGRDIQYF.